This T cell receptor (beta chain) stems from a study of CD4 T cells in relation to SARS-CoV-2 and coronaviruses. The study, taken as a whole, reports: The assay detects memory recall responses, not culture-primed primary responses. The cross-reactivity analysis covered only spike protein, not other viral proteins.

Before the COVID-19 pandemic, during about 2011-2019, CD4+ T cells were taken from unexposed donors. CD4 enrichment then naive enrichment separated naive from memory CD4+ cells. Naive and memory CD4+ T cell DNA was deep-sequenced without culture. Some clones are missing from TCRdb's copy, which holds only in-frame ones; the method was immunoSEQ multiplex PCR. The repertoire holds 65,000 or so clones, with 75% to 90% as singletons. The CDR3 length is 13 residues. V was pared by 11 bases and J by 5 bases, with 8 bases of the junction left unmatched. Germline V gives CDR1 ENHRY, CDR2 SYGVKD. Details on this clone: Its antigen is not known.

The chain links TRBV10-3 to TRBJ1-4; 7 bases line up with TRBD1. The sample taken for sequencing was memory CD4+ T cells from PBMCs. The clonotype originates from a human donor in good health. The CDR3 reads CAAGPGGNEKLFF. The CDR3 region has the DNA TGTGCCGCCGGCCCAGGGGGAAATGAAAAACTGTTTTTT.